The entry below describes one T cell receptor beta chain. The data derive from a study of blood T cell repertoires in COVID-19. Looking at the study overall: PBMCs, B-cell-depleted T cells, or T cells provided the cDNA or gDNA that made up the material.

The CDR3 spans 15 residues. Germline CDR1 and CDR2: SGHTA and FQGNSA. The junction had 2 bases not matched to a gene; V was cut back by 5 bases and J by 2 bases. Per the authors' pipeline: Using reference gene primer amplification, nucleated cell counts were estimated. Profiling relied on immunoSEQ multiplex PCR, and the TCRdb table lists in-frame clones only, not all of them. V and J calls and clone size follow that table, whereas D and trimming were derived from the DNA. The data show about 230,000 clones, 85% to 90% seen once. The sample consisted of peripheral blood. The receptor comes from a man aged 50 or older with COVID-19, enrolled during active disease. V usage is TRBV7-2 and J usage is TRBJ1-3; 11 positions match TRBD1. CDR3 sequence reads: CASSQGQGAGNTIYF. CDR3 nucleotide sequence: TGTGCCAGCAGCCAGGGACAGGGGGCTGGAAACACCATATATTTT.